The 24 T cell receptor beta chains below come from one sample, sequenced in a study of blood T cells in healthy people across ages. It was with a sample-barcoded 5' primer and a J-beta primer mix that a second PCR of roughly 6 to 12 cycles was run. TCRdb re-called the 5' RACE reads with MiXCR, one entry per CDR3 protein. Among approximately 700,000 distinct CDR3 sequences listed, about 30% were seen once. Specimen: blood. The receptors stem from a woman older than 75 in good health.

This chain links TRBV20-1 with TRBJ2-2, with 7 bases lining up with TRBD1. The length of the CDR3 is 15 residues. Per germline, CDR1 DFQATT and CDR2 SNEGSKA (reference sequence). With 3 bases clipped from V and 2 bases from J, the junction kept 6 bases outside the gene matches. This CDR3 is CSARVRDSNTGELFF. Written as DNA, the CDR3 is TGCAGTGCTAGGGTCCGGGACAGCAACACCGGGGAGCTGTTTTTT.

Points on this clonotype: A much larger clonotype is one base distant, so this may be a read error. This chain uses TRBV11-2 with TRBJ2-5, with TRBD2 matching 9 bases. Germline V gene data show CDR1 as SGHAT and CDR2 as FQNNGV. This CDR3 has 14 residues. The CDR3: CAGSSGLARETQYF. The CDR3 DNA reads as TGTGCCGGCAGCTCCGGACTAGCGCGGGAGACCCAGTACTTC.

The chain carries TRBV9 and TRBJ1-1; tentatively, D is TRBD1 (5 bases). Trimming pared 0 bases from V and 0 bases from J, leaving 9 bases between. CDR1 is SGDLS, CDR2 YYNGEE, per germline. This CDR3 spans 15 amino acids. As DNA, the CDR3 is TGTGCCAGCAGCGTAGATGGGACGGTGAACACTGAAGCTTTCTTT. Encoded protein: CASSVDGTVNTEAFF.

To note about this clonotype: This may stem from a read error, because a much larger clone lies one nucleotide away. The CDR3 is CATYSPGGSYEQFF. Here the CDR3 DNA reads TGTGCCACTTATTCGCCGGGGGGGTCCTACGAGCAGTTCTTC. The V and J genes are TRBV10-3 and TRBJ2-1; 8 bases fit TRBD2. The ends lost 10 bases at V and 10 bases at J; junction bases unmatched: 15. The CDR3 has 14 residues. Germline V CDR1 and CDR2: ENHRY, SYGVKD.

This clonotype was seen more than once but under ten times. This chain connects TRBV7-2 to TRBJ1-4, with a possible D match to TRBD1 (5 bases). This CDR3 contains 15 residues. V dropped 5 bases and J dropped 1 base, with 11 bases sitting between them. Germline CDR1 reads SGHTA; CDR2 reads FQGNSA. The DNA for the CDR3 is TGTGCCAGCAGCAAATCGGGGGGAACTAATGAAAAACTGTTTTTT. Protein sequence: CASSKSGGTNEKLFF.

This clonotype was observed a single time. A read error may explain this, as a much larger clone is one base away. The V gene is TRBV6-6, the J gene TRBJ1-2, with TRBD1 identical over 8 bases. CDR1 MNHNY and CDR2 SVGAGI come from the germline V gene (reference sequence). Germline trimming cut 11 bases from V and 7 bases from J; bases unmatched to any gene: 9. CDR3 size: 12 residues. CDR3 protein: CAGRGQGTGYTF. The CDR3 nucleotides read TGTGCCGGCCGTGGACAGGGAACTGGCTACACCTTC.

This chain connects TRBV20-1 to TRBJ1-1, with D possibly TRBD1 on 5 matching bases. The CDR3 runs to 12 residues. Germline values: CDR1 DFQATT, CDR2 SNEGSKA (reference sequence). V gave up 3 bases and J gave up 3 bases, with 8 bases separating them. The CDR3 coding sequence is TGCAGTGCTAGGAGGGGAGACACTGAAGCTTTCTTT. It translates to CSARRGDTEAFF.

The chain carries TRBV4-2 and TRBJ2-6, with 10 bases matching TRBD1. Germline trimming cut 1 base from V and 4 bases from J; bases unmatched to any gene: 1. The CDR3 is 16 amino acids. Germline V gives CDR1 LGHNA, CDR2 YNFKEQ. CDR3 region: CASSQGQGAGANVLTF. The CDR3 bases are TGTGCCAGCAGCCAAGGACAGGGGGCCGGGGCCAACGTCCTGACTTTC.

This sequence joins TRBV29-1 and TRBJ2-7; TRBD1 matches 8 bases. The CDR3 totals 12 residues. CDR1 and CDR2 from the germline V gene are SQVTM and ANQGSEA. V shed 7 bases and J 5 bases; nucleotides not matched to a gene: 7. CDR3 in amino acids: CSAKDREDEQYF. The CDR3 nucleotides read TGCAGCGCAAAGGACAGGGAGGACGAGCAGTACTTC.

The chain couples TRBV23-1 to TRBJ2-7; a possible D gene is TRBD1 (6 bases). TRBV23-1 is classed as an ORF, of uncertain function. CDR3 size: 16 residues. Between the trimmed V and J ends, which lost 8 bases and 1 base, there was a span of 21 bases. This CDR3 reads CASAQGGDNLSYEQYF. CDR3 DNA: TGCGCCAGCGCTCAAGGTGGGGACAACCTATCCTACGAGCAGTACTTC.

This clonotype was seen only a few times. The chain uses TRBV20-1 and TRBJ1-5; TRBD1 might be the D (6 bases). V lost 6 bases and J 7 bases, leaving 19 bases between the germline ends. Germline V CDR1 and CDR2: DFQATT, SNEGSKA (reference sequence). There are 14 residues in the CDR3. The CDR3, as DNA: TGCAGTGCCACCTCGGGTTACCAGGGGCAGCCCCAGCATTTT. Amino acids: CSATSGYQGQPQHF.

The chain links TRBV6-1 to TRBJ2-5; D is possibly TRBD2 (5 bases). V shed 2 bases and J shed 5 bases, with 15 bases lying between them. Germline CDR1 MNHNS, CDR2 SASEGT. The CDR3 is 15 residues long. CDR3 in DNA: TGTGCCAGCAGTGAACCACGGGGTTTGACCGAGACCCAGTACTTC. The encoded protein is CASSEPRGLTETQYF.

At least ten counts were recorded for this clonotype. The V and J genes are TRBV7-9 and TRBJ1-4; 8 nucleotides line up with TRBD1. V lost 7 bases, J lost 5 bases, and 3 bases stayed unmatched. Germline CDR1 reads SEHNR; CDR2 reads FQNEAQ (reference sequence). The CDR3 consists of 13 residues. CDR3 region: CASTRTGNEKLFF. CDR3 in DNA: TGTGCCAGCACCAGGACAGGGAATGAAAAACTGTTTTTT.

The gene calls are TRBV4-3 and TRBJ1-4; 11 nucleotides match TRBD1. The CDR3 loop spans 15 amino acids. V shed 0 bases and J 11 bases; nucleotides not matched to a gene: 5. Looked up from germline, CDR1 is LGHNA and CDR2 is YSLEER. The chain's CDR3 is CASSQEGTGGWKLFF. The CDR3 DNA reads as TGCGCCAGCAGCCAAGAGGGGACAGGGGGTTGGAAACTGTTTTTT.

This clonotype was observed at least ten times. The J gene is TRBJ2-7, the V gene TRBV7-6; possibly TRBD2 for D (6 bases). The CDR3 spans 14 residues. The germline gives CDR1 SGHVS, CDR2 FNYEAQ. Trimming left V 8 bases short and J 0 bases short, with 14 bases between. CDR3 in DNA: TGTGCCAGCTCAAACGGGGGTAGCTCCTACGAGCAGTACTTC. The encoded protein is CASSNGGSSYEQYF. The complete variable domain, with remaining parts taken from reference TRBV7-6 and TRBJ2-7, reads GAGVSQSPRYKVTKRGQDVALRCDPISGHVSLYWYRQALGQGPEFLTYFNYEAQQDKSGLPNDRFSAERPEGSISTLTIQRTEQRDSAMYRCASSNGGSSYEQYFGPGTRLTVT.

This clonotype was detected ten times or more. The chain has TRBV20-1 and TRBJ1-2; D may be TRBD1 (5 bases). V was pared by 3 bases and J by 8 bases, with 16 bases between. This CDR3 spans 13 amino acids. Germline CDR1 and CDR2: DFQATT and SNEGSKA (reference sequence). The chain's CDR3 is CSASHPTWGGYTF. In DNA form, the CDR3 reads TGCAGTGCTAGCCATCCGACTTGGGGCGGCTACACCTTC.

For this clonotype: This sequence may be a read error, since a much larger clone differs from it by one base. This CDR3 is CASSCAGLTGERFF. The CDR3 DNA reads TGTGCCAGCAGCTGTGCAGGGCTCACCGGGGAGCGGTTTTTT. The rearrangement uses TRBV7-2 and TRBJ2-2; D could derive from TRBD1 or TRBD2 (5 bases each). The CDR3 has 14 residues. Germline V CDR1 and CDR2: SGHTA, FQGNSA.

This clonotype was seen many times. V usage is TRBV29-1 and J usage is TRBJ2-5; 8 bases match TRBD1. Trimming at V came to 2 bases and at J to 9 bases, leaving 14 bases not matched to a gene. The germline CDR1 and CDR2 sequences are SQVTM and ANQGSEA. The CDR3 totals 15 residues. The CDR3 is CSVELDRAPLGAQYF. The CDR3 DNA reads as TGCAGCGTTGAATTGGACAGGGCTCCGCTGGGGGCCCAGTACTTC.

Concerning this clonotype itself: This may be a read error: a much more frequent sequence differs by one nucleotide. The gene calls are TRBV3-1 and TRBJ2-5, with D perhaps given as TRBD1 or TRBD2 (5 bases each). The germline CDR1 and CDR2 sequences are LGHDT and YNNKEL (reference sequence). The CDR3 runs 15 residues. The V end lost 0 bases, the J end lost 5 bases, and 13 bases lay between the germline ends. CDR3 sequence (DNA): TGTGCCAGCAGCCAAGACCGGGGCCGGGCGGAGACCCAGTACTTC. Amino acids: CASSQDRGRAETQYF.

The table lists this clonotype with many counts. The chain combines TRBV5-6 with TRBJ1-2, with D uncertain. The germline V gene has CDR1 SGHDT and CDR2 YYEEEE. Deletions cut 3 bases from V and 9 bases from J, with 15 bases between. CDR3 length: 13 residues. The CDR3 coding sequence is TGTGCCAGCAGCTCTGGTGGCTACAACCGCTACACCTTC. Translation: CASSSGGYNRYTF.

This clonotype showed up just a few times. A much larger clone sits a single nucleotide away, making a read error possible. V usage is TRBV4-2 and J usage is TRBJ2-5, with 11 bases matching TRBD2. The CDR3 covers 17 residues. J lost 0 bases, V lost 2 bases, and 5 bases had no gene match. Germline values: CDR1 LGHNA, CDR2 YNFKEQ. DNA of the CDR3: TGTGCCAGCAGCCAAACCCTAGCGGGGGGATACCAAGAGACCCAGTACTTC. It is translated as CASSQTLAGGYQETQYF.

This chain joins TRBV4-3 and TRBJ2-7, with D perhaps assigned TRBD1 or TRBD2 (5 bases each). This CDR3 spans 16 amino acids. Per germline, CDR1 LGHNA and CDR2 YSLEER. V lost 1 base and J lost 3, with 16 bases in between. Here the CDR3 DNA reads TGCGCCAGCAGCCAAGGAAGGTTCCCGGGGCGCTACGAGCAGTACTTC. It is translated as CASSQGRFPGRYEQYF.

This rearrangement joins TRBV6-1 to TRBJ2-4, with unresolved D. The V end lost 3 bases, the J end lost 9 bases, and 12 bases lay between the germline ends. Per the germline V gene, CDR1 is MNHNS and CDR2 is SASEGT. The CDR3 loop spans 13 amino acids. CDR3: CASSESRITIQYF. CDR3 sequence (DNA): TGTGCCAGCAGTGAGAGCCGAATAACCATTCAGTACTTC.

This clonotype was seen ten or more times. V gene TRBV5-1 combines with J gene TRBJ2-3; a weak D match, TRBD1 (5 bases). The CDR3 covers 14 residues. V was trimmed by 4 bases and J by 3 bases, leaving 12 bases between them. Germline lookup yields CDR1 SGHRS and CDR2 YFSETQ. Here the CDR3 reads CASSVAGWTDTQYF. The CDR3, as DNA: TGCGCCAGCAGCGTCGCAGGGTGGACAGATACGCAGTATTTT. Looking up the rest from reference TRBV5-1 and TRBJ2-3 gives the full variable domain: KAGVTQTPRYLIKTRGQQVTLSCSPISGHRSVSWYQQTPGQGLQFLFEYFSETQRNKGNFPGRFSGRQFSNSRSEMNVSTLELGDSALYLCASSVAGWTDTQYFGPGTRLTVL.